Sequencing of this T cell receptor (beta chain) was carried out in a study of lymphopenia after photon versus proton radiotherapy. Study results and limitations: A bigger post-nadir fall in TCR diversity correlated inversely with survival time in deceased patients. Relative stability marked proton patients; photon patients lost diversity and naive cells. Only patients who died were analyzed for survival; proton advantage is unproven.

V was pared by 0 bases and J by 8 bases, with 9 bases between. Germline CDR1 reads SGDLS; CDR2 reads YYNGEE. The length of the CDR3 is 13 residues. Using immunoSEQ multiplex PCR, the repertoire was profiled, and TCRdb retains in-frame clones only, with some absent. This sample has approximately 24,000 clones; over 80% occur once, and the top ten carry roughly 19%. A note on this clone: Its antigen remains unknown.

The TCR was taken from a man in his fifties or sixties with gastric cancer. The sample in question was peripheral blood, obtained from a patient treated with photon-based radiotherapy. The chain recombines TRBV9 with TRBJ1-3; D perhaps matches TRBD1 (5 bases). In nucleotides, the CDR3 is TGTGCCAGCAGCGTAGGGGGAGGGGACACCATATATTTT. It codes for CASSVGGGDTIYF.